This T cell receptor beta chain was sequenced in a study of cytomegalovirus exposure and HLA in healthy donors. Overall study: HLA-typed donors contributed around 85 million unique TCRs, which were held in an early data release.

Whole-study results and caveats: The presence/absence work took it that sequencing depth was about the same across donors.

Regarding this clone: No antigen is known for it.

PCR employed 60 Vbeta and 13 Jbeta primers. Profiling relied on immunoSEQ multiplex PCR, and the TCRdb table lists in-frame clones only, not all of them. The table includes around 160,000 clones, around 65% detected once. This receptor was identified in a middle-aged woman in good health and CMV-seropositive. Sequenced sample: PBMCs.

Here the CDR3 DNA reads TGTGCCAGCAGCTCGGGACTAGGCGGAGAGACCCAGTACTTC. The encoded protein is CASSSGLGGETQYF. The chain employs TRBV7-2 and TRBJ2-5, with TRBD2 matching over 8 bases. Germline trimming cut 4 bases from V and 4 bases from J; bases unmatched to any gene: 5. Germline loops: CDR1 SGHTA, CDR2 FQGNSA. This CDR3 is 14 amino acids long.